Reported below is one TCR beta chain. What antigen it recognizes has not been identified. One junction end disagrees with the germline gene, perhaps due to a read error. TCRbeta CDR3 regions were amplified from genomic DNA using the immunoSEQ Assay, a bias-controlled multiplex PCR. In the authors' own workflow: The number of nucleated cells in each sample was estimated by amplification of reference gene primers within the assay. Sequence reads were collapsed and filtered to measure the absolute abundance of every unique TCRbeta CDR3 rearrangement. Productive Simpson clonality was computed per sample as the square root of Simpson's diversity index over productive rearrangements. The table was pulled from immuneACCESS by TCRdb, which kept in-frame rearrangements only. Such tables lose some clones; where checked, under half of the loss comes from unresolved V genes, and the rest has no known cause. D and trimming were read from the DNA, whereas the V and J calls and clone size are those reported in that table. The sample table records around 150,000 clones; approximately 80% of these occur just once. Around 13% of the sample comes from the top ten.

This specimen comes from a study of blood T cell repertoires in COVID-19 (dated by TCRdb to between 2020 and 2021). About the investigation overall: Samples from collaborators originated in the United States, Italy and Spain and spanned both the acute and convalescent phases of COVID-19. The prospective study material was composed of cDNA or gDNA derived from T cells, B-cell-depleted T cells, or PBMCs. Subjects who had been exposed to COVID-19, were actively infected with it, or had recovered from it provided the deeply sampled blood TCRbeta repertoires that made up the dataset. The repertoires were released in a freely available public database meant as a resource for research on the immune response to SARS-CoV-2. The samples were drawn from two sources: the first 160 participants of the ongoing ImmuneRACE study, and over 1,000 subjects contributed by 6 global collaborators. The sample metadata nearly always contained a de-identified subject ID, COVID-19 status, age in years and sex. HLA class I and class II types, where available, came from metadata supplied by the sample provider rather than from assay-based typing.

In the prospective study, participants were about 18 to 100 years old, resided in fewer than 25 geographic areas of the United States, and were enrolled through a virtual design. In the prospective study, participants were assigned to cohorts based on the clinical history participants reported in a screening survey and a study questionnaire. ImmuneRACE Cohort 3 recovered participants were defined by two consecutive negative NP/OP PCR tests, healthcare professional clearance, or symptom resolution. In the prospective study, mobile phlebotomists collected whole blood, serum and a nasopharyngeal or oropharyngeal swab from each participant. Over an approximately 2-month period, participants in the prospective study had the option of providing additional blood draws and questionnaires. Blood samples from the prospective study were shipped frozen or at room temperature prior to DNA extraction. As encoded in the germline V gene (reference sequence), CDR1 is SEHNR while CDR2 is FQNEAQ. Including the terminal cysteine and phenylalanine, the CDR3 comprises 13 residues. Of the read, only the CDR3 DNA is kept; its 39 bases are in frame from base 1.

General conclusions and limits of the study: How much clinical and demographic metadata was included differed by source and by participant, and the metadata was provided uncurated.

The clonotype was recovered from a woman aged 55 to 70 who had recovered from COVID-19. Sequencing used PBMCs or T cells enriched from blood (not recorded which). This chain joins TRBV7-9 to TRBJ2-1, and TRBD2 may be the D gene, going by 5 matching bases. The nucleotides read TGTGCCAGCAGCATAGCCGGAGGAACTGAGCAGTTCTTC. Its amino acids are CASSIAGGTEQFF.